A single sample gave rise to the 29 T cell receptor beta chains below, sequenced in a study of shared clonotypes between healthy human individuals. The protocol was immunoSEQ multiplex PCR, while the TCRdb copy is restricted to in-frame clones and leaves out a portion. The sample has some 2,400,000 clones, more than 90% seen once. Sequencing input: naive CD4+ T cells sorted from blood. Regarding subset: CD45RA+ positively selected. The receptors here all came from a man between 18 and 29 years old in good health.

The CDR3, as DNA: TGCAGCGCCCATTCGGGTAGCTCCTACAATGAGCAGTTCTTC. Protein sequence: CSAHSGSSYNEQFF. The chain employs TRBV29-1 and TRBJ2-1; D uncertain. This CDR3 is built from 14 residues. In germline, CDR1 is SQVTM, CDR2 ANQGSEA. V lost 7 bases to trimming and J lost 0 bases, with 13 bases between them.

The count of this clone is one. The chain links TRBV18 to TRBJ2-7; D not certain. The CDR3 is 16 residues long. The germline V and J ends were trimmed by 3 bases and 2 bases, with 17 bases remaining between them. Germline CDR1 and CDR2: KGHSH and LQKENI. The CDR3 is CASSPAVPAVTYEQYF. The CDR3 DNA reads TGTGCCAGCTCACCGGCGGTGCCGGCCGTCACCTACGAGCAGTACTTC.

The chain recombines TRBV11-2 with TRBJ1-6; D is possibly TRBD1 (5 bases). V lost 7 bases and J 6 bases, leaving 16 bases between the germline ends. Per the germline V gene, CDR1 is SGHAT and CDR2 is FQNNGV. This CDR3 is built from 15 residues. CDR3 nucleotide sequence: TGTGCCAGCACCGCGCTCGGGACTCCTAATTCACCCCTCCACTTT. Protein: CASTALGTPNSPLHF.

The chain joins TRBV4-3 to TRBJ2-7, with unresolved D. This CDR3 has 16 amino acids. The ends were cut back, 0 bases at V and 6 bases at J, with 18 bases in the middle. Germline CDR1 LGHNA, CDR2 YSLEER. In DNA, the CDR3 is TGCGCCAGCAGCCAAGAACTTTCATTCCCAGGTACCGAGCAGTACTTC. Amino acid sequence: CASSQELSFPGTEQYF.

This clone was recorded only once. The genes are TRBV4-1 and TRBJ2-1; 12 bases agree with TRBD2. Germline CDR1 and CDR2: MGHRA and YSYEKL. CDR3 size: 16 residues. The J segment lost 9 bases and the V segment lost 3 bases, leaving 9 bases of the junction unmatched. The CDR3 DNA reads TGCGCCAGCAGCCAGCACCTAGCGGGAGGGAGTGGTGAGCAGTTCTTC. Its protein product is CASSQHLAGGSGEQFF.

The J gene is TRBJ2-2, the V gene TRBV30, with unresolved D. Germline lookup yields CDR1 GTSNPN and CDR2 SVGIG (reference sequence). CDR3 size: 12 residues. The V and J ends lost 1 base and 8 bases respectively, with 8 bases between them. CDR3 nucleotide sequence: TGTGCCTGGAGTGAGACTTCTGGGGAGCTGTTTTTT. Its translation is CAWSETSGELFF. The variable domain in full, with the rest retrieved from reference TRBV30 and TRBJ2-2, is SQTIHQWPATLVQPVGSPLSLECTVEGTSNPNLYWYRQAAGRGLQLLFYSVGIGQISSEVPQNLSASRPQDRQFILSSKKLLLSDSGFYLCAWSETSGELFFGEGSRLTVL.

The genes are TRBV5-1 and TRBJ2-7; 7 positions agree with TRBD1. Trimming removed 2 bases from V and 0 bases from J; junction bases left unmatched: 5. Germline V gene lookup returns CDR1 SGHRS and CDR2 YFSETQ. The length of the CDR3 is 15 residues. The CDR3 loop reads CASSFRQGRSYEQYF. Here the CDR3 DNA reads TGCGCCAGCAGCTTTAGACAGGGTCGCTCCTACGAGCAGTACTTC.

The genes are TRBV5-4 and TRBJ2-7; TRBD2 aligns across 9 bases. Germline V gene lookup returns CDR1 SGHNT and CDR2 YYREEE (reference sequence). CDR3 length equals 14 residues. V lost 3 bases and J lost 6; bases outside the gene matches: 7. The CDR3 DNA follows: TGTGCCAGCAGCTCAGGCGGGAGGGCGGGCGAGCAGTACTTC. Translated: CASSSGGRAGEQYF.

This sequence joins TRBV6-1 and TRBJ2-7, with D unresolved. Germline V gives CDR1 MNHNS, CDR2 SASEGT. Trimming took 0 bases from V and 2 from J, leaving 5 bases between them. The CDR3 has 13 residues. CDR3 sequence: CASSEARTYEQYF. The CDR3 bases are TGTGCCAGCAGTGAAGCCAGGACCTACGAGCAGTACTTC.

V usage is TRBV5-6 and J usage is TRBJ2-1; TRBD2 agrees at 7 bases. Per the germline V gene, CDR1 is SGHDT and CDR2 is YYEEEE. This CDR3 comprises 13 residues. V was pared by 2 bases and J by 9 bases, with 5 bases of the junction left unmatched. The CDR3 sequence is CASSFPSGGEQFF. As DNA, the CDR3 is TGTGCCAGCAGCTTCCCGTCGGGGGGTGAGCAGTTCTTC.

The chain has TRBV6-6 and TRBJ1-4; 9 bases match TRBD1. After removal of 3 bases from V and 8 bases from J, the junction contained 10 bases not matched to a gene. This CDR3 has 16 amino acids. CDR1 is MNHNY and CDR2 is SVGAGI in the germline V gene (reference sequence). The CDR3 DNA is TGTGCCAGCAGTTATTTCTTACAGGGGGCAGGAGAAAAACTGTTTTTT. Translating it yields CASSYFLQGAGEKLFF.

The chain joins TRBV27 to TRBJ1-1, with D tentatively TRBD1 (5 bases). V was pared by 5 bases and J by 11 bases, with 24 bases between. The germline V gene encodes CDR1 MNHEY and CDR2 SMNVEV (reference sequence). This CDR3 has 15 residues. In DNA, the CDR3 is TGTGCCAGCAGTCGCCAGGGCAGGGCTGAAGTGCGGGCTTTCTTT. It translates to CASSRQGRAEVRAFF.

The chain has TRBV27 and TRBJ1-3; possibly TRBD1 for D (6 bases). V lost 5 bases and J lost 2, with 13 bases in between. Per the germline V gene, CDR1 is MNHEY and CDR2 is SMNVEV (reference sequence). The CDR3 sequence is 15 residues long. CDR3: CASSASTGPGNTIYF. In nucleotides, the CDR3 is TGTGCCAGCAGTGCCTCAACAGGGCCTGGAAACACCATATATTTT.

The V gene is TRBV10-3, the J gene TRBJ2-5, with D uncertain. Germline values: CDR1 ENHRY, CDR2 SYGVKD. Deletions cut 5 bases from V and 5 bases from J, with 18 bases between. The CDR3 runs 15 residues. The CDR3 is CAISQSGGPVETQYF. DNA of the CDR3: TGTGCCATCAGTCAATCGGGTGGGCCGGTGGAGACCCAGTACTTC.

This clone was recorded only once. Other DNA sequences from this sample encode an identical CDR3 as well. The chain links TRBV6-1 to TRBJ2-7; the D gene is possibly TRBD2 (5 bases). The V end lost 1 base, the J end lost 2 bases, and 9 bases lay between the germline ends. Germline loops: CDR1 MNHNS, CDR2 SASEGT. This CDR3 comprises 14 residues. The DNA for the CDR3 is TGTGCCAGCAGTGAAGTCAGCGGACCCTACGAGCAGTACTTC. Amino acids: CASSEVSGPYEQYF.

This chain's CDR3 is CASSLALDTNYEQYF. As DNA, the CDR3 is TGTGCCAGCAGCTTAGCGTTGGACACCAACTACGAGCAGTACTTC. This rearrangement joins TRBV7-8 to TRBJ2-7; possibly TRBD1 for D (5 bases). V was clipped by 0 bases and J by 3 bases, with 12 bases between them. This CDR3 region has 15 residues. CDR1 and CDR2 (germline): SGHVS, FQNEAQ.

The chain joins TRBV6-1 to TRBJ2-4, with 7 bases lining up with TRBD1. The J segment lost 15 bases and the V segment lost 2 bases, leaving 7 bases of the junction unmatched. Germline V gives CDR1 MNHNS, CDR2 SASEGT. The CDR3 spans 12 residues. The DNA of the CDR3 is TGTGCCAGCAGTGAAACCGGGACAGAGGCGTACTTC. Its translation: CASSETGTEAYF.

The V gene is TRBV7-3, the J gene TRBJ2-3; 7 bases are shared with TRBD2. CDR3 length: 16 residues. CDR1 is SGHTA and CDR2 is FQGTGA in the germline V gene. The V and J ends lost 5 bases and 2 bases, in that order; junction bases with no gene match: 10. The CDR3 DNA follows: TGTGCCAGCAGCGACATCACGGGGGGTCCCACAGATACGCAGTATTTT. Translated, it gives CASSDITGGPTDTQYF.

This clone was seen once. The same CDR3 can be traced to other DNA sequences in this sample. V usage is TRBV5-1 and J usage is TRBJ2-5; TRBD1 or TRBD2 may be the D gene (5 bases each). The germline V and J ends were trimmed by 4 bases and 1 base, with 8 bases remaining between them. Looked up from germline, CDR1 is SGHRS and CDR2 is YFSETQ. The CDR3 covers 13 residues. The CDR3 reads CASSPGPQETQYF. Written as DNA, the CDR3 is TGCGCCAGCAGCCCGGGACCCCAAGAGACCCAGTACTTC.

V usage is TRBV30 and J usage is TRBJ1-4; D not certain. Germline V CDR1 and CDR2: GTSNPN, SVGIG (reference sequence). V was trimmed by 4 bases and J by 4 bases, leaving 10 bases between them. This CDR3 contains 13 residues. CDR3 nucleotide sequence: TGTGCCTGGACTGGGGATCGTAATGAAAAACTGTTTTTT. Amino acids: CAWTGDRNEKLFF.

This chain uses TRBV6-4 with TRBJ1-2; TRBD1 might be the D (6 bases). Germline assignment: CDR1 MRHNA and CDR2 SNTAGT. With 4 bases removed from V and 4 bases from J, the gap between germline ends came to 13 bases. CDR3 length: 14 residues. The CDR3 region has the DNA TGTGCCAGCAGTGCCGATCAGGGGAGCTATGGCTACACCTTC. It encodes CASSADQGSYGYTF.

V and J are TRBV10-3 and TRBJ1-5; D perhaps matches TRBD1 (6 bases). The length of the CDR3 is 15 residues. Germline V gene sequence: CDR1 ENHRY, CDR2 SYGVKD. With 3 bases removed from V and 2 bases from J, the gap between germline ends came to 11 bases. CDR3 region: CAISERQVGNQPQHF. CDR3 coding DNA: TGTGCCATCAGTGAAAGACAGGTAGGCAATCAGCCCCAGCATTTT.

On this clone itself: The same CDR3 is also encoded by other DNA sequences in this sample. V and J are TRBV9 and TRBJ2-2; D is uncertain. Germline CDR1 is SGDLS and CDR2 is YYNGEE. The CDR3 is made up of 12 amino acids. The V and J ends lost 4 bases and 1 base respectively, with 2 bases between them. The CDR3 nucleotides read TGTGCCAGCAGCCGGAACACCGGGGAGCTGTTTTTT. Protein sequence: CASSRNTGELFF.

V gene TRBV4-2 combines with J gene TRBJ1-3, with TRBD1 matching over 9 bases. The CDR3 is 16 residues long. Trimming at V came to 2 bases and at J to 4 bases, leaving 6 bases not matched to a gene. The germline V gene has CDR1 LGHNA and CDR2 YNFKEQ. CDR3 in DNA: TGTGCCAGCAGCCAACCCGGGACAGGGTGGGGAAACACCATATATTTT. The encoded protein is CASSQPGTGWGNTIYF.

This clone was observed a single time. The chain carries TRBV5-1 and TRBJ2-5, with 8 bases identical to TRBD1. The CDR3 contains 17 residues. The germline V gene has CDR1 SGHRS and CDR2 YFSETQ. The V segment lost 0 bases and the J segment 0 bases; nucleotides outside the gene matches: 7. The CDR3 DNA sequence: TGCGCCAGCAGCTTGGACAGGGGGAAACAGTACCAAGAGACCCAGTACTTC. This codes for CASSLDRGKQYQETQYF.

The chain recombines TRBV5-1 with TRBJ2-5; 8 bases align to TRBD1. V lost 4 bases and J lost 4; bases outside the gene matches: 6. CDR3 size: 14 residues. The germline CDR1 and CDR2 sequences are SGHRS and YFSETQ. The CDR3 region is CASSRTGHGETQYF. CDR3 bases: TGCGCCAGCAGCCGGACAGGGCATGGAGAGACCCAGTACTTC.

CDR3 in amino acids: CASTEVAGGPHEQYF. For the CDR3, the DNA is TGTGCCAGCACTGAGGTGGCGGGAGGGCCCCACGAGCAGTACTTC. This rearrangement joins TRBV6-5 to TRBJ2-7, with 9 bases matching TRBD2. The V and J ends lost 7 bases and 5 bases, in that order; junction bases with no gene match: 12. Per the germline V gene, CDR1 is MNHEY and CDR2 is SVGAGI. This CDR3 has 15 residues.

The chain carries TRBV10-3 and TRBJ2-7; the match to TRBD1 covers 7 bases. The V gene's germline CDR1 is ENHRY and CDR2 SYGVKD. Trimming at V came to 4 bases and at J to 2 bases, leaving 5 bases not matched to a gene. The CDR3 contains 14 residues. CDR3 sequence: CAISGGTATYEQYF. DNA for the CDR3: TGTGCCATCAGTGGAGGGACAGCTACCTACGAGCAGTACTTC.

This sequence joins TRBV9 and TRBJ1-3; D not resolved. This CDR3 region has 16 residues. Trimming took off 0 bases at V and 0 bases at J, with 10 bases between the two ends. Germline-derived CDR1 and CDR2 are SGDLS and YYNGEE. The CDR3 region has the DNA TGTGCCAGCAGCGTAGGGCAGCTTAACTCTGGAAACACCATATATTTT. Its translation is CASSVGQLNSGNTIYF.